These 5 T cell receptor beta chains were all obtained from the same sample, sequenced in a study of tumor-infiltrating lymphocytes in primary liver carcinoma. A primer matching the constant region was used to make TCR beta cDNA from 500 ng of total RNA. Slightly modified ARM-PCR served as the procedure for the TCR beta libraries. These libraries came from three rounds of nested multiplex PCR. The two initial PCR rounds, around 10 cycles each, used TRBV1-TRBV30 forward and C-beta reverse primers. TCRdb independently ran MiXCR on the multiplex PCR reads; one entry per CDR3 protein. The data hold tens of thousands of distinct CDR3 sequences, with approximately 74% observed a single time. Without any cell sorting, about 20-31 mg of bulk tissue yielded co-extracted RNA and DNA. Sequenced sample: liver tumor tissue from sampling region 4. Subset described: tumor region T4, right-lateral pole. The receptors were gathered from a man aged 40-50 years with primary liver carcinoma and hepatitis B virus infection.

Only a few counts were recorded for this clonotype. This chain links TRBV6-2 or TRBV6-3 with TRBJ1-5, with 8 bases aligning to TRBD1. CDR3 length: 13 amino acids. In germline, CDR1 is MNHEY, CDR2 SVGEGT. Trimming cost V 10 bases and J 5 bases; bases outside gene matches: 7. The CDR3 sequence: CANSQDRDQPQHF. CDR3 nucleotides: TGTGCCAACTCACAGGACAGGGATCAGCCCCAGCATTTT.

Turning to this clonotype: The germline gene is not matched at one end of the junction; a read error may be the cause. The rearrangement links TRBV11-2 to TRBJ2-2; no clear D gene. The CDR3 loop spans 15 amino acids. Germline lookup yields CDR1 SGHAT and CDR2 FQNNGV. This CDR3 reads CDSSFTVSNTGELFF. In nucleotides, the CDR3 is TGTGACAGCAGCTTTACGGTATCGAACACCGGGGAGCTGTTTTTT.

This clonotype was picked up one time. The final CDR3 position lacks the conserved phenylalanine or tryptophan, pointing to a likely read error. V and J are TRBV12-3 or TRBV12-4 and TRBJ2-7; 7 nucleotides match TRBD1. The CDR3 loop spans 19 amino acids. The J segment lost 4 bases and the V segment lost 1 base, leaving 19 bases of the junction unmatched. The CDR3: CASSLGRGFTQGIDYEQYL. The CDR3 nucleotides are TGTGCCAGCAGTTTAGGCCGAGGGTTTACACAGGGGATTGATTACGAGCAGTACCTC.

Points on this clonotype: Given a much more abundant clone one base away, this may be a read error. J is TRBJ2-1 and V is TRBV5-1; 7 bases fit TRBD1. Looked up from germline, CDR1 is SGHRS and CDR2 is YFSETQ. This CDR3 has 15 amino acids. For the CDR3, the DNA is TGCGCCCGCAGCTTGGCGACAGGGTCCTACAATGAGCAGTTCTTC. This codes for CARSLATGSYNEQFF.

The rearrangement uses TRBV11-2 and TRBJ2-7; TRBD2 is a possible D gene (5 bases). The V and J ends lost 6 bases and 9 bases respectively, with 18 bases between them. This CDR3 region has 13 residues. The germline gives CDR1 SGHAT, CDR2 FQNNGV. In DNA, the CDR3 is TGTGCCAGCAGTTTAACACGCAGCGGCGGGCAGTACTTC. Residues: CASSLTRSGGQYF.